Listed below are T cell receptor beta chains from one sample, sequenced in a study of cytomegalovirus exposure and HLA in healthy donors. Produced via immunoSEQ multiplex PCR; TCRdb's table is partial and in-frame only. The sample has around 140,000 clones, approximately 84% seen once. The material sequenced was PBMCs. These receptors all come from a woman aged 60-75 years in good health and CMV-seropositive. Both conserved end residues are part of each CDR3. Each record gives: D gene, J gene, clone size, V gene, CDR3 protein, CDR3 DNA. The D gene is left open where the match is weak. Size tells how often a clone was seen (once, few, many) or the class of an expanded clone, and some rows leave it out.

d_call: NA; j_call: TRBJ2-5; clone_size: NA; v_call: TRBV7-2; cdr3_aa: CASSLARRREETQYF; cdr3_nt: TGTGCCAGCAGCTTAGCCCGGCGTCGGGAAGAGACCCAGTACTTC
d_call: NA; j_call: TRBJ1-2; clone_size: NA; v_call: TRBV7-9; cdr3_aa: CASSPLLRGNYGYTF; cdr3_nt: TGTGCCAGCAGCCCTCTTCTCAGGGGAAACTATGGCTACACCTTC
d_call: NA; j_call: TRBJ2-7; clone_size: NA; v_call: TRBV30; cdr3_aa: CAWSRKSEQYF; cdr3_nt: TGTGCCTGGAGTCGGAAAAGCGAGCAGTACTTC
d_call: TRBD2; j_call: TRBJ2-7; clone_size: NA; v_call: TRBV10-2; cdr3_aa: CASQASGTREQYF; cdr3_nt: TGCGCCAGCCAGGCTAGCGGGACTCGAGAGCAGTACTTC
d_call: TRBD1; j_call: TRBJ2-1; clone_size: few; v_call: TRBV30; cdr3_aa: CAWDLGRGPHNEQFF; cdr3_nt: TGTGCCTGGGACCTAGGCAGGGGGCCCCACAATGAGCAGTTCTTC
d_call: NA; j_call: TRBJ1-2; clone_size: NA; v_call: TRBV28; cdr3_aa: CASSLGTRSPGGYTF; cdr3_nt: TGTGCCAGCAGTTTGGGGACAAGGTCACCAGGAGGCTACACCTTC
d_call: TRBD1; j_call: TRBJ2-7; clone_size: NA; v_call: TRBV7-8; cdr3_aa: CASSPGQGEEQYF; cdr3_nt: TGTGCCAGCAGCCCGGGACAGGGAGAGGAGCAGTACTTC
d_call: NA; j_call: TRBJ2-3; clone_size: NA; v_call: TRBV11-3; cdr3_aa: CASSPDWTDTQYF; cdr3_nt: TGTGCCAGCAGCCCGGACTGGACAGATACGCAGTATTTT
d_call: NA; j_call: TRBJ2-7; clone_size: NA; v_call: TRBV7-9; cdr3_aa: CASSLPGESDEQYF; cdr3_nt: TGTGCCAGCAGCTTACCGGGGGAGAGCGACGAGCAGTACTTC
d_call: NA; j_call: TRBJ2-2; clone_size: NA; v_call: TRBV4-3; cdr3_aa: CASSQQTGRTGELFF; cdr3_nt: TGCGCCAGCAGCCAACAGACAGGGAGGACCGGGGAGCTGTTTTTT
d_call: NA; j_call: TRBJ2-7; clone_size: NA; v_call: TRBV4-1; cdr3_aa: CASSQAPGVRDFYEQYF; cdr3_nt: TGCGCCAGCAGCCAAGCACCGGGGGTAAGAGATTTCTACGAGCAGTACTTC
d_call: TRBD2; j_call: TRBJ2-2; clone_size: NA; v_call: TRBV9; cdr3_aa: CASSVALAGTGELFF; cdr3_nt: TGTGCCAGCAGCGTAGCCCTAGCGGGGACCGGGGAGCTGTTTTTT
d_call: TRBD2; j_call: TRBJ2-1; clone_size: NA; v_call: TRBV30; cdr3_aa: CAWSGGRSYNEQFF; cdr3_nt: TGTGCCTGGAGTGGCGGGAGGTCCTACAATGAGCAGTTCTTC
d_call: NA; j_call: TRBJ2-7; clone_size: NA; v_call: TRBV6-1; cdr3_aa: CASTREGYEQYF; cdr3_nt: TGTGCCAGCACGAGGGAAGGCTACGAGCAGTACTTC
d_call: TRBD2; j_call: TRBJ2-4; clone_size: NA; v_call: TRBV4-3; cdr3_aa: CASSQEWSSGSWDIQYF; cdr3_nt: TGCGCCAGCAGCCAAGAGTGGTCAAGCGGGAGTTGGGACATTCAGTACTTC
d_call: TRBD1; j_call: TRBJ2-5; clone_size: NA; v_call: TRBV9; cdr3_aa: CASSNPGTGDETQYF; cdr3_nt: TGTGCCAGCAGCAACCCGGGGACAGGGGACGAGACCCAGTACTTC
d_call: TRBD1; j_call: TRBJ2-3; clone_size: NA; v_call: TRBV28; cdr3_aa: CASRTSGTGKNTRYF; cdr3_nt: TGTGCCAGCAGGACATCCGGGACAGGGAAAAATACGCGATATTTT
d_call: TRBD2; j_call: TRBJ2-2; clone_size: NA; v_call: TRBV7-3; cdr3_aa: CASSSSLAGVNTGELFF; cdr3_nt: TGTGCCAGCAGCTCATCTCTAGCGGGAGTTAACACCGGGGAGCTGTTTTTT
d_call: TRBD1; j_call: TRBJ2-6; clone_size: NA; v_call: TRBV10-3; cdr3_aa: CAISEGGAAGANVLTF; cdr3_nt: TGTGCCATCAGTGAAGGGGGCGCGGCTGGGGCCAACGTCCTGACTTTC
d_call: TRBD1; j_call: TRBJ1-2; clone_size: NA; v_call: TRBV6-5; cdr3_aa: CASSASGTGGYGYTF; cdr3_nt: TGTGCCAGCAGTGCCTCCGGGACAGGGGGCTATGGCTACACCTTC
d_call: NA; j_call: TRBJ1-1; clone_size: few; v_call: TRBV7-3; cdr3_aa: CASSYGEMAEAFF; cdr3_nt: TGTGCCAGCAGCTATGGAGAGATGGCTGAAGCTTTCTTT
d_call: NA; j_call: TRBJ2-7; clone_size: NA; v_call: TRBV11-3; cdr3_aa: CASSSGYEQYF; cdr3_nt: TGTGCCAGCAGCTCGGGTTACGAGCAGTACTTC
d_call: NA; j_call: TRBJ2-7; clone_size: once; v_call: TRBV29-1; cdr3_aa: CSVEESGGREQYF; cdr3_nt: TGCAGCGTTGAAGAGTCAGGGGGGCGCGAGCAGTACTTC